Listed here are 18 T cell receptor beta chains from one sample, sequenced in a study of tumor-infiltrating lymphocytes in primary liver carcinoma. A primer in the constant region served to generate TCR beta cDNA from roughly 550 ng of total RNA. Each TCR beta library was derived from three nested multiplex PCR rounds that employed slightly modified ARM-PCR. TRBV1-TRBV30 forward primers and a C-beta reverse primer were used in the first two PCR rounds, which each ran for about 9 cycles. From the multiplex PCR reads, TCRdb called clonotypes with MiXCR, one entry per CDR3 protein. This table has tens of thousands of distinct CDR3 sequences, around 74% appearing once. Scientists recovered RNA and DNA together from approximately 20-30 mg of unsorted bulk tissue. The sequencing input was liver tumor tissue from sampling region 4. Subset noted: tumor region T4, right-lateral pole. Receptors originate from a man aged 40-49 years with primary liver carcinoma and hepatitis B virus infection.

In its sample, this clonotype was seen a few times. A read error may account for a junction end that differs from germline. The J gene is TRBJ1-5, the V gene TRBV5-5; TRBD1 might be the D (5 bases). Germline CDR1 and CDR2: SGHKS and YYEKEE (reference sequence). The CDR3 has 13 amino acids. In nucleotides, the CDR3 is TGTGCCAGCAGCGGGCTGGGGGATCAGTCCCAGCATTTT. Its translation: CASSGLGDQSQHF.

This chain connects TRBV6-6 to TRBJ2-7, with TRBD2 matching over 7 bases. The V and J ends lost 6 bases and 0 bases, in that order; junction bases with no gene match: 8. The germline CDR1 and CDR2 sequences are MNHNY and SVGAGI (reference sequence). The CDR3 covers 15 residues. Here the CDR3 DNA reads TGTGCCAGCAGGTCAACTAGCGCGAGCTCCTACGAGCAGTACTTC. This translates into CASRSTSASSYEQYF.

The chain has TRBV29-1 and TRBJ1-1; TRBD1 might be the D (5 bases). This CDR3 is 15 amino acids long. V was cut by 8 bases and J by 7 bases, with 26 bases left in between. Germline V gene lookup returns CDR1 SQVTM and CDR2 ANQGSEA. This CDR3 reads CSIGPGWGMVVEAFF. The CDR3 DNA reads as TGCAGCATTGGCCCAGGGTGGGGTATGGTCGTTGAAGCTTTCTTT.

With respect to this clonotype: A much larger clone is a single base away; this may be a read error. The V and J genes are TRBV18 and TRBJ1-5; D gene uncertain. CDR3 length equals 14 residues. Trimming removed 2 bases from V and 5 bases from J, with 10 bases in between. Germline assignment: CDR1 KGHSH and CDR2 LQKENI. The CDR3 bases are TGTGCCAGCTCACCAACGCGGAGGGATCAGCCCCAGCATTTT. Translated: CASSPTRRDQPQHF.

To note about this clonotype: This may come from a read error, since a much larger clone is one base off. The CDR3 loop reads CASGAELEIYGYTF. The CDR3 DNA reads as TGCGCCAGCGGCGCTGAGTTGGAGATCTATGGCTACACCTTC. The J gene is TRBJ1-2, the V gene TRBV4-3; D remains ambiguous. The CDR3 length is 14 residues. V dropped 8 bases and J dropped 4 bases, with 17 bases sitting between them. Germline CDR1 and CDR2: LGHNA and YSLEER.

A word on this clonotype: A clone one base away is much larger, so this may be a read error. The chain combines TRBV5-1 with TRBJ1-4, with D possibly matching TRBD1 (6 bases). From germline, CDR1 is SGHRS and CDR2 YFSETQ. This CDR3 spans 13 amino acids. CDR3 sequence: CACRQDSNEKLFF. The CDR3 region has the DNA TGCGCCTGCAGACAGGACAGTAATGAAAAACTGTTTTTT.

A remark on this clonotype: This could be a read error, since a much larger clone is one nucleotide away. Likely a read error: the CDR3 ends without its conserved phenylalanine or tryptophan. The chain couples TRBV30 to TRBJ2-6; D gene ambiguous. Trimming took 2 bases from V and 0 from J, leaving 5 bases between them. Germline V gene lookup returns CDR1 GTSNPN and CDR2 SVGIG (reference sequence). The CDR3 consists of 14 residues. The CDR3: CAWSRSSGANVLTL. The CDR3 region has the DNA TGTGCCTGGAGTCGCAGCTCTGGGGCCAACGTCCTGACTTTA.

In its sample, this clonotype was seen many times. The J gene is TRBJ2-1, the V gene TRBV7-2, with 8 bases fitting TRBD2. This CDR3 is built from 14 residues. Germline V lookup: CDR1 SGHTA, CDR2 FQGNSA. Losses at the gene ends were 2 bases for V and 7 bases for J; bases not matched to a gene: 4. The CDR3 DNA follows: TGTGCCAGCAGCTTACAAGCGGGAGCTAATGAGCAGTTCTTC. Its translation is CASSLQAGANEQFF.

The V gene is TRBV7-9, the J gene TRBJ1-2, with 11 positions matching TRBD1. The CDR3 loop spans 14 amino acids. Germline assignment: CDR1 SEHNR and CDR2 FQNEAQ (reference sequence). In DNA form, the CDR3 reads TGTGTTAGCAGATGGGACAGGGGGTTTCATAGCTACACCTTC. Translating it yields CVSRWDRGFHSYTF.

In its sample, this clonotype was seen once. One end of the junction varies from germline; a read error may be responsible. The V and J genes are TRBV6-2 or TRBV6-3 and TRBJ2-7; D not certain. Germline V gene data show CDR1 as MNHEY and CDR2 as SVGEGT. The CDR3 sequence is 13 residues long. The CDR3 spells CASNYEVPDEQYF. The CDR3 DNA follows: TGTGCCAGCAATTACGAGGTACCCGACGAGCAGTATTTC.

Remarks on this clonotype: Germline and junction disagree at one end, which may indicate a read error. The V gene is TRBV14, the J gene TRBJ2-3, with D uncertain. The germline gives CDR1 SGHDN, CDR2 FVKESK. There are 13 residues in the CDR3. CDR3 residues: CVSSQDGEDTQYF. In nucleotides, the CDR3 is TGTGTCAGCAGCCAAGACGGCGAGGATACGCAGTATTTT. The full variable domain, rest sourced from reference TRBV14 and TRBJ2-3, is EAGVTQFPSHSVIEKGQTVTLRCDPISGHDNLYWYRRVMGKEIKFLLHFVKESKQDESGMPNNRFLAERTGGTYSTLKVQPAELEDSGVYFCVSSQDGEDTQYFGPGTRLTVL.

Turning to this clonotype: The junction departs from germline at one end; a sequencing error may be responsible. The CDR3 DNA sequence: TGCGCCAGCCGCCAGCGTTATGAGGGGGAGCAGTACTTC. The encoded protein is CASRQRYEGEQYF. The chain employs TRBV4-2 and TRBJ2-7; perhaps D is TRBD1 or TRBD2 (5 bases each). This CDR3 region has 13 residues. Germline V gives CDR1 LGHNA, CDR2 YNFKEQ.

On this clonotype itself: The CDR3 does not close with the conserved phenylalanine or tryptophan, likely indicating a read error. For the CDR3, the DNA is TGTGCCAGCGGCTTAGATTTGGGGGTGGCTCAGCCCCAGCATCTT. The encoded protein is CASGLDLGVAQPQHL. This chain connects TRBV11-3 to TRBJ1-5; weak D call: TRBD1 (5 bases). CDR1 and CDR2 (germline): SGHNT, YENEEA. The CDR3 extends over 15 amino acids.

The rearrangement joins TRBV12-3 or TRBV12-4 to TRBJ1-5; D gene uncertain. The CDR3 runs to 15 residues. V dropped 11 bases and J dropped 1 base, with 18 bases sitting between them. CDR3 coding DNA: TGTGCCGGCGGTTTAGAGGGTCTCAGCAATCAGCCCCAGCATTTT. Translating it yields CAGGLEGLSNQPQHF.

V and J are TRBV30 and TRBJ2-3; 9 bases fit TRBD2. V lost 0 bases and J lost 10; bases outside the gene matches: 11. This CDR3 region has 15 residues. Germline lookup yields CDR1 GTSNPN and CDR2 SVGIG (reference sequence). CDR3 region: CAWSVTSGRLDAQYF. In DNA, the CDR3 is TGTGCCTGGAGTGTCACCAGCGGGAGGTTGGATGCGCAGTATTTT.

In regard to this clonotype: Without the conserved terminal phenylalanine or tryptophan, this CDR3 likely stems from a read error. The chain employs TRBV12-3 or TRBV12-4 and TRBJ1-5, with D perhaps TRBD1 (5 bases). This CDR3 spans 13 amino acids. The CDR3 protein is CVSSTRGGGPQHL. The DNA for the CDR3 is TGTGTCAGCAGTACGAGGGGTGGGGGGCCCCAGCATCTT.

About this clonotype: Sequence at one end of the junction differs from germline and may be a read error. V and J are TRBV6-4 and TRBJ2-2; 9 bases agree with TRBD1. The CDR3 sequence is 14 residues long. Germline V gene lookup returns CDR1 MRHNA and CDR2 SNTAGT. The CDR3: CANSDGQGTGELYF. The CDR3 DNA is TGCGCCAACAGTGACGGACAGGGGACTGGGGAGCTGTATTTT.

At least ten counts were recorded for this clonotype. The chain has TRBV2 and TRBJ2-7; 7 nucleotides align to TRBD2. Trimming cost V 3 bases and J 5 bases; bases outside gene matches: 10. The CDR3 loop spans 15 amino acids. CDR1 and CDR2 (germline): SNHLY, FYNNEI. The CDR3 nucleotides read TGTGCCAGCAGTGAGGGGGGTCGACTAGCCCACGAGCAGTACTTC. Amino acids: CASSEGGRLAHEQYF.